This TCR beta chain was retrieved from a study of blood T cell repertoires in COVID-19. This clone was detected only a few times. Between the trimmed V and J ends, which lost 7 bases and 8 bases, there was a span of 20 bases. The CDR3 has 15 amino acids. Germline CDR1 MNHEY, CDR2 SVGAGI. The study assigned cohorts using participant-reported clinical history. Only in-frame clones appear in the TCRdb table, and some are missing; sequencing was by immunoSEQ multiplex PCR. This sample has some 170,000 clones, with around 73% found just once. This TCR derives from a woman aged 45-65 years who had recovered from COVID-19. The chain is built from TRBV6-5 and TRBJ1-4; D remains unclear. What was sequenced was PBMCs or T cells enriched from blood (not recorded which). CDR3 nucleotides: TGTGCCAGCACCTCCACGTCGGACGGGAGAGAAAAACTGTTTTTT. It codes for CASTSTSDGREKLFF.